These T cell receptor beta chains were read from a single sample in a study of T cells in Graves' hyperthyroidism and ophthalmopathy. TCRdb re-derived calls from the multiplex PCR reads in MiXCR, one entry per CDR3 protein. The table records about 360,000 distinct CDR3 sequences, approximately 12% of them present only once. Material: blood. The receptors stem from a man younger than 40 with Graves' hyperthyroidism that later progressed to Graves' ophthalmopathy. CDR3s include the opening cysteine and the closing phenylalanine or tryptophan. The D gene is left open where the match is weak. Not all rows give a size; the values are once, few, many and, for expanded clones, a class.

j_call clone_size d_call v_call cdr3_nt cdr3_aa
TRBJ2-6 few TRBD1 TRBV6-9 TGTGCCAGCAGTTCTGGGACAGGTCCCACTGGGGCCAACGTCCTGACTTTC CASSSGTGPTGANVLTF
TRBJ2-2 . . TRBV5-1 TGCGCCAGCAGCCTCAGACTGAACACCGGGGAGCTGTTTTTT CASSLRLNTGELFF
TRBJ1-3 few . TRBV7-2 TGTGCCAGCAGCCAGGTCGCCTCTCGGATACTGTCTGGAAACACCATATATTTT CASSQVASRILSGNTIYF
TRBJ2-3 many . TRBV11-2 TGTGCCAGCAGCGGATGGACGTTCACAGATACGCAGTATTTT CASSGWTFTDTQYF
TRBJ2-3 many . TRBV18 TGTGCCAGCTCACCTCCTGGTGGGGCAGATACGCAGTATTTT CASSPPGGADTQYF
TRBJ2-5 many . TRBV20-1 TGCAGTGCCCGGGTGCGGGGGCGCCAAGAGACCCAGTACTTC CSARVRGRQETQYF
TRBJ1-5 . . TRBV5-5 TGTGCCAGCAGCTTGTTCTTAAATAACAATCAGCCCCAGCATTTT CASSLFLNNNQPQHF
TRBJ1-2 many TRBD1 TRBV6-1 TGTGCCAGCAGGGGGACAGGGCTTTATGGCTACACCTTC CASRGTGLYGYTF
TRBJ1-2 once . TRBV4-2 TGTGCCAGCAGCCAAGAAGGGCTCAGTGGTGACTACACCTTC CASSQEGLSGDYTF
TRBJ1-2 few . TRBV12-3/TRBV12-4 TGTGCCAGCAGTACGACCCTGGACAAGGGGGGCTCTGGCTACACCTTC CASSTTLDKGGSGYTF
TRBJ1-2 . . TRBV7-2 TGTGCCAGCAGCGAAAAGGGGCCCTATGGCTACACCTTC CASSEKGPYGYTF
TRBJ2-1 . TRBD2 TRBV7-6 TGTGCCAGCAGCTTAGAGGGAGCGGGGGGGCCGAATGAGCAGTTCTTC CASSLEGAGGPNEQFF
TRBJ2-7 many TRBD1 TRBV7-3 TGTGCCAGCAGCTTGACAGGGCATAGGGACGAGCAGTACTTC CASSLTGHRDEQYF
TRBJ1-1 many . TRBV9 TGTGCCAGCAGCGTAGTCTCGGGGACTGAAGCTTTCTTT CASSVVSGTEAFF
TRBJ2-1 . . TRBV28 TGTGCCAGCAGTCGTGTCGTGACCTCCTACAATGAGCAGTTCTTC CASSRVVTSYNEQFF
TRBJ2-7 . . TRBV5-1 TGCGCCAGCCGACGGGGGTTAGGGAACTACGAGCAGCACTTC CASRRGLGNYEQHF
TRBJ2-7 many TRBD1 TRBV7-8 TGTGCCAGCAGCTCCCACCAGACAGGGGGAAAGGTCTACGAGCAGTACTTC CASSSHQTGGKVYEQYF
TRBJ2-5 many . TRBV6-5 TGTGCCAGCAGTTACTTTCAGGGAAGCGAGACCCAGTACTTC CASSYFQGSETQYF
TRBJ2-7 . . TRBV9 TGTGCCAGCAGCCCGGGCCACGAGCAGTACTTC CASSPGHEQYF
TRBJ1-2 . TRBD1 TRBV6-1 TGTGCCAGCTTCTTAGGGGGCGATGGCTACACCTTC CASFLGGDGYTF
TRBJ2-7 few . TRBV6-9 TGTGCCAGCAGTTACCCCACTCGAAGGAGCTCCTACGAGCAGTACTTC CASSYPTRRSSYEQYF
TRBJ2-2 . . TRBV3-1 TGTGCCAGCAACCCCGAAAGACCCCGCACCGGGGAGCTGTTTTTT CASNPERPRTGELFF
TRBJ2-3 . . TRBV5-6 TGTGCCAGCAGCTTGAATCATTACACAGATACGCAGTATTTT CASSLNHYTDTQYF
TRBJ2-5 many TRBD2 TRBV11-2 TGTGCCAGCAGCTTAGAAGGCGGGGCTAGCGGGGGGCTGCTGAGAGAGACCCAGTACTTC CASSLEGGASGGLLRETQYF
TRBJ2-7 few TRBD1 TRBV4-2 TGTGCCAGCAGCCAAGAGGCAGGGGGCCCCTACGAGCAGTACTTC CASSQEAGGPYEQYF
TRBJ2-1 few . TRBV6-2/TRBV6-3 TGTGCCACTCGGGGTCGAGGGGGGGCGAATGAGCAGTTCTTC CATRGRGGANEQFF
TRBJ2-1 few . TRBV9 TGTGCCAGCAGCGCCGGGGCCAATGAGCAGTTCTTC CASSAGANEQFF
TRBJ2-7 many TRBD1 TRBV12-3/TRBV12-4 TGTGCCAGCAGCAGGGGGCCCAAGGACGGCAGATACGAGCAGTACTTC CASSRGPKDGRYEQYF
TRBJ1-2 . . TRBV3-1 TGTGCCAGCAGACCAAGATTCACCGGGGTTCTCGATGGCTACACCTTC CASRPRFTGVLDGYTF
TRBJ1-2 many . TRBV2 TGTGCCAGCAGCGTTATTTCCGGGACCTATGGCTACACCTTC CASSVISGTYGYTF
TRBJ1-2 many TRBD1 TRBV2 TGTGCCAGCAGTGAATACAGGGGGCAAGACTATGGCTACACCTTC CASSEYRGQDYGYTF
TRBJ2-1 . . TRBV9 TGTGCCAGCAGCGCAACCGGGACGGGGAATGAGCAGTTCTTC CASSATGTGNEQFF
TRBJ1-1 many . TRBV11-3 TGTGCCAGCAGCTCAACAGGGAACACTGAAGCTTTCTTT CASSSTGNTEAFF
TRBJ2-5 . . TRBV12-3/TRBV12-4 TGTGCCAGCAGAATACCAGGGGGGAGAGAGACCCAGTACTTC CASRIPGGRETQYF
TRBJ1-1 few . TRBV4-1 TGCGCCAGCAGCCTTCGACAACAAATGAACACTGAAGCTTTCTTT CASSLRQQMNTEAFF
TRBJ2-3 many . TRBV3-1 TGTGCCAGCAGCCGCCGGGATCGGGCGACGCAGTATTTT CASSRRDRATQYF
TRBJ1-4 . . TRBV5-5 TGTGCCAGCAGCCCCCCGAGCGGACAGATTAATGAAAAACTGTTTTTT CASSPPSGQINEKLFF
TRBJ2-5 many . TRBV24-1 TGTGCCACCAGTGATTTGAACAGGGAGGGAGAGACCCAGTACTTC CATSDLNREGETQYF
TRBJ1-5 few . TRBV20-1 TGCAGTGCAATCCCCCCGTACAGGGTGGGTCAGCCCCAGCATTTT CSAIPPYRVGQPQHF
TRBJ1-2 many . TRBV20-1 TGCAGTGCTGGAGATGGGGGCGCGTACTATGGCTACACCTTC CSAGDGGAYYGYTF
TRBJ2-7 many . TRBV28 TGTGCCAGCAGTTACAGGGAAAACTACGAGCAGTACTTC CASSYRENYEQYF